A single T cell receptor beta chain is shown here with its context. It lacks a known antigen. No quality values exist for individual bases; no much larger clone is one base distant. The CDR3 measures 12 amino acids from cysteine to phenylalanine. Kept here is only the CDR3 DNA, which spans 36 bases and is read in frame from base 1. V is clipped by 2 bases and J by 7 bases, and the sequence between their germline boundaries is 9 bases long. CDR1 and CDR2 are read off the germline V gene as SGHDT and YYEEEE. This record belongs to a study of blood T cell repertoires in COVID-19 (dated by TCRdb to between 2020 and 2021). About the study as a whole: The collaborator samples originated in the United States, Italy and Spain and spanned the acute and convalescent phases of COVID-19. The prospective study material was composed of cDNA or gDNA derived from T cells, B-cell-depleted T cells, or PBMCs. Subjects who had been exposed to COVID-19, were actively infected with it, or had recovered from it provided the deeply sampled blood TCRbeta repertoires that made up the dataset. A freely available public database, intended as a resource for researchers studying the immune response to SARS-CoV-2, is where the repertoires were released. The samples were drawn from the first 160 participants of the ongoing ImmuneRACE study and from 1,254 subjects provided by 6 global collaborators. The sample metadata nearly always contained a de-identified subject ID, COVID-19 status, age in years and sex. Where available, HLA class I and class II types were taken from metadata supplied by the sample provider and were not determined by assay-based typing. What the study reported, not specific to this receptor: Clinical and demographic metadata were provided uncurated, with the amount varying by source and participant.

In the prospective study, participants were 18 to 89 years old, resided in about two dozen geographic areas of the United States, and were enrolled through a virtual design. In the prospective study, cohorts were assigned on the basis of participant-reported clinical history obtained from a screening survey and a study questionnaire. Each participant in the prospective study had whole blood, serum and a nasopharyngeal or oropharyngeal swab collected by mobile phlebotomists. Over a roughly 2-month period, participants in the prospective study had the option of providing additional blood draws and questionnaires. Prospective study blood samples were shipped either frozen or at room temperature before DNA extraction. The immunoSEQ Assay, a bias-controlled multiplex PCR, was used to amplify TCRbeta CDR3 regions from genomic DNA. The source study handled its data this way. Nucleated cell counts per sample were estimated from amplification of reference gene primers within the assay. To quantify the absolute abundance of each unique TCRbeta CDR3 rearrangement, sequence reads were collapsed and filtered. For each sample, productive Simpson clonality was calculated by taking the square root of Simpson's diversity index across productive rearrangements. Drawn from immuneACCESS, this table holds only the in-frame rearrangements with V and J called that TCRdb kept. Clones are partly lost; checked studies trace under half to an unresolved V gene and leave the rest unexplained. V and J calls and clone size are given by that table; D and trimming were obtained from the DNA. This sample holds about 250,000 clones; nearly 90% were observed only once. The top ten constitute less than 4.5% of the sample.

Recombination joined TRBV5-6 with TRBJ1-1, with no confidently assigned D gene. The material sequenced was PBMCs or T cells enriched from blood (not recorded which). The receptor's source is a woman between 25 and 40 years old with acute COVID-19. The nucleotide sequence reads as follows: TGTGCCAGCAGCTTTGAGGGCAATGAAGCTTTCTTT. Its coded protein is CASSFEGNEAFF.